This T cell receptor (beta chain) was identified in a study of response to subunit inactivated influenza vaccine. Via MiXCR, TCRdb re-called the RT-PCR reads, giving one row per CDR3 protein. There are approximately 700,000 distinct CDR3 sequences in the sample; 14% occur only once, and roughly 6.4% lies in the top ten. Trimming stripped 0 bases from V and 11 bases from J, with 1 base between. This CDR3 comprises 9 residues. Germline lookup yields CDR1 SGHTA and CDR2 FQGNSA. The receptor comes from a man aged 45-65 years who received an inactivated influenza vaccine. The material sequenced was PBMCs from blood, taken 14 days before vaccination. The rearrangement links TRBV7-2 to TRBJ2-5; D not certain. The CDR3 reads CASSLAQYF. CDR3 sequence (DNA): TGTGCCAGCAGCTTAGCGCAGTACTTC. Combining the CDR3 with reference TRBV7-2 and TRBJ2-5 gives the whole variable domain GAGVSQSPSNKVTEKGKDVELRCDPISGHTALYWYRQSLGQGLEFLIYFQGNSAPDKSGLPSDRFSAERTGGSVSTLTIQRTQQEDSAVYLCASSLAQYFGPGTRLLVL.